This T cell receptor beta chain derives from a study of Ad26.COV2.S vaccination and SARS-CoV-2 variants. The treatment is: about 20 received Ad26.COV2.S at low or high dose, single or two shots; about 5 received placebo; per-sample allocation not given. Sampling was performed 63 days after the first vaccine or placebo injection. From germline, CDR1 is MNHEY and CDR2 SVGEGT. Deletions cut 5 bases from V and 10 bases from J, with 8 bases between. The CDR3 totals 11 residues. Profiling relied on immunoSEQ multiplex PCR, and the TCRdb table lists in-frame clones only, not all of them. Among about 370,000 clones, around 85% were seen once, and the ten largest hold approximately 3.7%.

The clonotype was recovered from a person between 18 and 59 years old who received the Ad26.COV2.S COVID-19 vaccine or a placebo. Here the sequenced sample was peripheral blood, taken in a trial of Ad26.COV2.S vaccine versus placebo. J is TRBJ1-4 and V is TRBV6-2 or TRBV6-3; D is possibly TRBD1 (5 bases). The CDR3 nucleotides are TGTGCCAGCAGTACTACAGGAAAACTGTTTTTT. It specifies CASSTTGKLFF.